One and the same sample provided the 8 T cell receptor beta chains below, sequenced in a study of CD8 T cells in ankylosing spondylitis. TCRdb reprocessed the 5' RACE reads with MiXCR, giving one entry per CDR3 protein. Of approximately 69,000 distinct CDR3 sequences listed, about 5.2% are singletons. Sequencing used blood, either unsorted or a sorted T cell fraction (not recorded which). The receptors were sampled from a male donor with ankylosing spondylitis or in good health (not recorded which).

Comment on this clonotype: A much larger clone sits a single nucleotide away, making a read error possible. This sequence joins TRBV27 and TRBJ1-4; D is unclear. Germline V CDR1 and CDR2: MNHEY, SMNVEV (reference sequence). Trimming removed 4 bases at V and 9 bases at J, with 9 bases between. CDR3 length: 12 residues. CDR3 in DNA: TGTGCCAGCAGTTCAATGGGGAAAAAACTGTTTTTT. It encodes CASSSMGKKLFF.

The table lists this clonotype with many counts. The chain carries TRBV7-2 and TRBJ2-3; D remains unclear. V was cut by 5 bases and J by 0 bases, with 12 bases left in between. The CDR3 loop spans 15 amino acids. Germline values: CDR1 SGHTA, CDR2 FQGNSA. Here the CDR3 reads CASSTSPGSTDTQYF. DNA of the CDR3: TGTGCCAGCAGCACCTCCCCTGGTAGCACAGATACGCAGTATTTT.

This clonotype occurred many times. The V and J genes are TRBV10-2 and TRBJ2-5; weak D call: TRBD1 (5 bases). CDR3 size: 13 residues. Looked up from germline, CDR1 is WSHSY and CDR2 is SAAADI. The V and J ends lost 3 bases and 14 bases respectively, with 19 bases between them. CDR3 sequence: CASSDDRRDPRYF. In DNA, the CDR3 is TGCGCCAGCAGTGATGACAGAAGAGACCCTCGATACTTC.

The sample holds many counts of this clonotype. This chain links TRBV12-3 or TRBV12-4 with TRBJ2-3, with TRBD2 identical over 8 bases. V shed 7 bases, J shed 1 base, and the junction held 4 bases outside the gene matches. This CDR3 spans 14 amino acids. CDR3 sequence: CASNPAGGTDTQYF. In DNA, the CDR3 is TGTGCCAGCAATCCAGCGGGGGGCACAGATACGCAGTATTTT.

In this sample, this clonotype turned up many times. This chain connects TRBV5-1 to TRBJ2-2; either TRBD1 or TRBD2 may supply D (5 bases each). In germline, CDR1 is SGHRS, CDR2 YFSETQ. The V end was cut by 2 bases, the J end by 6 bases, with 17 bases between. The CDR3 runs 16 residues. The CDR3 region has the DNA TGCGCCAGCAGCTTCGCCGGGACGTCCTCCGCCGGGGAGCTGTTTTTT. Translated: CASSFAGTSSAGELFF.

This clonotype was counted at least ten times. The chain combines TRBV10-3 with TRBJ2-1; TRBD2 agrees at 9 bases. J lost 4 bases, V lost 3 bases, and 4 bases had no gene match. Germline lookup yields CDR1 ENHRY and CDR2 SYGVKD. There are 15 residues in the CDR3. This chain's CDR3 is CAISDGSGSYNEQFF. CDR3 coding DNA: TGTGCCATCAGTGATGGTAGCGGGAGTTACAATGAGCAGTTCTTC.

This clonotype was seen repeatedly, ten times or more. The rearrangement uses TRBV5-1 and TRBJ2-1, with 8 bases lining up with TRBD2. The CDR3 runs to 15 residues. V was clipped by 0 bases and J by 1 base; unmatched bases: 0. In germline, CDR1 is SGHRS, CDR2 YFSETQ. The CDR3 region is CASSLASGSYNEQFF. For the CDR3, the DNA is TGCGCCAGCAGCTTGGCTAGCGGGTCCTACAATGAGCAGTTCTTC.

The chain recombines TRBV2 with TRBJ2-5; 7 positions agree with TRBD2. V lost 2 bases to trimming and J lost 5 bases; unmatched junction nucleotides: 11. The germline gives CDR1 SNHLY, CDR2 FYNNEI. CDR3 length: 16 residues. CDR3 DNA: TGTGCCAGCAGTGAACCGGCTAGCCTAGCGGAGGAGACCCAGTACTTC. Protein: CASSEPASLAEETQYF.